This T cell receptor (beta chain) was sequenced in a study of CD8 T cells in Susac syndrome. General study points: In its TCR sequencing and HLA analysis, the study acknowledged that the number of individuals was relatively small.

V was pared by 8 bases and J by 2 bases, with 19 bases between. The germline V gene encodes CDR1 SGHTS and CDR2 YDEGEE. CDR3 size: 15 residues. Remarks on this clonotype: Its antigen remains unidentified.

cDNA came from roughly 0.47 to 1 ug RNA primed by random hexamers. Amplification of TCR beta CDR3 was carried out by immunoSEQ multiplex PCR, which covered 54 Vbeta and 13 Jbeta segments. MiXCR was run by TCRdb on the immunoSEQ multiplex PCR reads, yielding one entry per CDR3 protein. The sample holds 400,000 or so distinct CDR3 sequences, approximately 85% seen once. Sequencing of TCR beta was carried out in blood CD8+ and CD4+ T cells. Bulk CD8+ and CD4+ cells came from magnetic negative isolation; CD8+ TEMRA by FACS. This clonotype was sampled from a human donor with multiple sclerosis. Sequenced: CD8+ T cells from PBMCs. V and J are TRBV5-8 and TRBJ1-2; tentative D call: TRBD1 (6 bases). CDR3 DNA: TGTGCCAGTGGTCGGCAGGGGCCGTCAAACTATGGCTACACCTTC. It encodes CASGRQGPSNYGYTF.